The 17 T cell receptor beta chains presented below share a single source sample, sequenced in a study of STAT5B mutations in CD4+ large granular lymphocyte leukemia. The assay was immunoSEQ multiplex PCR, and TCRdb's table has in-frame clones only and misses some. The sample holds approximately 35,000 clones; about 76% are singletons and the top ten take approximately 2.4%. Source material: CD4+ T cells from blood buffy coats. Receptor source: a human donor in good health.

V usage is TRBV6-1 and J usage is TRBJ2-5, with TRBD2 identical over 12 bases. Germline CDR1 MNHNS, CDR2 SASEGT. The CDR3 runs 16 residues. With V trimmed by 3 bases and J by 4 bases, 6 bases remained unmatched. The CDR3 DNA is TGTGCCAGCAGTGATTTCCCTAGCGGGGGGGCAGAGACCCAGTACTTC. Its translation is CASSDFPSGGAETQYF.

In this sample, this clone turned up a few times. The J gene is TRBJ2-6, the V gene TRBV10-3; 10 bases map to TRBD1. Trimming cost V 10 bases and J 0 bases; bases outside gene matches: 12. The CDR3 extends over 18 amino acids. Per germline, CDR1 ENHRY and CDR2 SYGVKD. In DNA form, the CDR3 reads TGTGCCACGGCAGAACGGACAGGGGGGAACTCTGGGGCCAACGTCCTGACTTTC. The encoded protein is CATAERTGGNSGANVLTF.

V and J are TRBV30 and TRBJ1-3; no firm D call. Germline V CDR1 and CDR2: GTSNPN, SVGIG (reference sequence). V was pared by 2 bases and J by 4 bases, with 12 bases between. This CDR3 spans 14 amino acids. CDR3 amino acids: CAWSLSQRGNTIYF. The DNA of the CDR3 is TGTGCCTGGAGTCTCTCACAAAGAGGAAACACCATATATTTT.

CDR3 sequence: CASSANTPYSGNTIYF. The CDR3 DNA follows: TGCGCCAGCAGCGCAAATACACCTTACTCTGGAAACACCATATATTTT. The chain combines TRBV5-1 with TRBJ1-3; D remains unclear. The CDR3 is made up of 16 amino acids. Trimming shortened V by 4 bases and J by 0 bases, and 14 bases separated the two germline ends. Germline V CDR1 and CDR2: SGHRS, YFSETQ.

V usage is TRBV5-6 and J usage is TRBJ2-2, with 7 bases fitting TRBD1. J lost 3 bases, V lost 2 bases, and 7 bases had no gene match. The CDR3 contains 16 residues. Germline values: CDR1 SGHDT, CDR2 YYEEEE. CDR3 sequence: CASSFDQGVHTGELFF. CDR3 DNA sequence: TGTGCCAGCAGCTTCGACCAGGGGGTCCACACCGGGGAGCTGTTTTTT.

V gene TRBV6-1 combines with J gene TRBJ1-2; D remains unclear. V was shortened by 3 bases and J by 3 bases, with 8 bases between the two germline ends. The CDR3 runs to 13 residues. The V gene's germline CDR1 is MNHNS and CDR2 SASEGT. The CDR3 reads CASSDDGHYGYTF. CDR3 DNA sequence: TGTGCCAGCAGTGACGACGGCCACTATGGCTACACCTTC.

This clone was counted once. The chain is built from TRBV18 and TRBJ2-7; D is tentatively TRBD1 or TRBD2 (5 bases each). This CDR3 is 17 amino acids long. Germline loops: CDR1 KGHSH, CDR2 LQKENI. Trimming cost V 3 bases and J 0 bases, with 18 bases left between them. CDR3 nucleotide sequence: TGTGCCAGCTCACCGGGTTTACGGGGCCCCCGCTCCTACGAGCAGTACTTC. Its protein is CASSPGLRGPRSYEQYF.

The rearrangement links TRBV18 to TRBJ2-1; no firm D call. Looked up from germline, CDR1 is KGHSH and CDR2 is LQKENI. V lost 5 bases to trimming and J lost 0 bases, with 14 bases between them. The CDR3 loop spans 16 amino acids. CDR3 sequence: CASSSDVPSSYNEQFF. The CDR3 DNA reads TGTGCCAGCTCATCCGACGTACCTAGCTCCTACAATGAGCAGTTCTTC.

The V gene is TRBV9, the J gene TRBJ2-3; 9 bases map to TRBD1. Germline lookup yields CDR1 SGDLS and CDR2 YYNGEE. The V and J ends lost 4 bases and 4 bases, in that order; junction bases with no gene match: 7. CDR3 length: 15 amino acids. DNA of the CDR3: TGTGCCAGCAGCAACCGGGACAGGGTCGCAGATACGCAGTATTTT. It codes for CASSNRDRVADTQYF. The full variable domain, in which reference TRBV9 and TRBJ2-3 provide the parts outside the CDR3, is DSGVTQTPKHLITATGQRVTLRCSPRSGDLSVYWYQQSLDQGLQFLIQYYNGEERAKGNILERFSAQQFPDLHSELNLSSLELGDSALYFCASSNRDRVADTQYFGPGTRLTVL.

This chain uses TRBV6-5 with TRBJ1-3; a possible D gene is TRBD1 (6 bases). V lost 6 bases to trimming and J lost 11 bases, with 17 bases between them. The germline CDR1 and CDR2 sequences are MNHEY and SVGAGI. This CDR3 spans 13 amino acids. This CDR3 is CASSPRGPGAIYF. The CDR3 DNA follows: TGTGCCAGCAGCCCACGGGGGCCGGGCGCCATATATTTT.

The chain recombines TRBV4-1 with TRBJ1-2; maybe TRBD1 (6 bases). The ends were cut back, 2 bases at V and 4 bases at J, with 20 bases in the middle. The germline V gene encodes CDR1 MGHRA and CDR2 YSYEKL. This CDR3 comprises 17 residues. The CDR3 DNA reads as TGCGCCAGCAGCCAAAATTCCCCCGGGGGGCCCGCCTATGGCTACACCTTC. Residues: CASSQNSPGGPAYGYTF.

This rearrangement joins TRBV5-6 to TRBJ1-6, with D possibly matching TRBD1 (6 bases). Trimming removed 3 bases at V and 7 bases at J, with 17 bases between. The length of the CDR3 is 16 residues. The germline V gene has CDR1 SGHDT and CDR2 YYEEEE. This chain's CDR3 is CASSSGAGRSNSPLHF. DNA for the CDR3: TGTGCCAGCAGCTCAGGGGCGGGGAGGTCAAATTCACCCCTCCACTTT.

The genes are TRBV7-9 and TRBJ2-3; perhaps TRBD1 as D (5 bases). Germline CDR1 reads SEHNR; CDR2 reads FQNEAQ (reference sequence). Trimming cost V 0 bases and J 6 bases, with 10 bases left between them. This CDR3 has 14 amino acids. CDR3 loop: CASSLALRGDTQYF. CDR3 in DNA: TGTGCCAGCAGCTTAGCGTTAAGGGGTGATACGCAGTATTTT.

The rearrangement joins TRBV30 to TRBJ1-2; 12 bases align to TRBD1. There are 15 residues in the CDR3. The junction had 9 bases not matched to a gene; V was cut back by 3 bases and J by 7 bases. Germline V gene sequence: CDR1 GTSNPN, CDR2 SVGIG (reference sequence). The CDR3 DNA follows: TGTGCCTGGAGCCCTCCGGGACAGGGGGCAAGTGGCTACACCTTC. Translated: CAWSPPGQGASGYTF.

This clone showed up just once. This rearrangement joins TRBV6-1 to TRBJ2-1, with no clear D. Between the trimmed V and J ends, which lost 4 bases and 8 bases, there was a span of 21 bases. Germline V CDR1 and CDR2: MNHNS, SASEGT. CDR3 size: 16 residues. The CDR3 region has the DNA TGTGCCAGCAGTGTAAGTCGTTTCCCGGTGGTCGATGAGCAGTTCTTC. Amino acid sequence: CASSVSRFPVVDEQFF.

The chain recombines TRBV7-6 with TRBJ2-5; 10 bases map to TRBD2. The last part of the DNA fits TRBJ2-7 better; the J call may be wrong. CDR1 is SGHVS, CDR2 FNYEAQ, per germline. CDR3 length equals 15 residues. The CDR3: CASSLSLAGAHEQYF. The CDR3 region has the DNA TGTGCCAGCAGCTTAAGCCTAGCGGGAGCCCACGAGCAGTACTTC.

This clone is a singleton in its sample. This chain's CDR3 is CASSSRLTVKETQYF. The CDR3 nucleotides read TGTGCCAGCAGCTCCAGACTGACTGTCAAAGAGACCCAGTACTTC. The V call is TRBV5-4, the J call TRBJ2-5, with D hard to call. This CDR3 comprises 15 residues. Germline-derived CDR1 and CDR2 are SGHNT and YYREEE (reference sequence). The ends were cut back, 3 bases at V and 3 bases at J, with 15 bases in the middle.